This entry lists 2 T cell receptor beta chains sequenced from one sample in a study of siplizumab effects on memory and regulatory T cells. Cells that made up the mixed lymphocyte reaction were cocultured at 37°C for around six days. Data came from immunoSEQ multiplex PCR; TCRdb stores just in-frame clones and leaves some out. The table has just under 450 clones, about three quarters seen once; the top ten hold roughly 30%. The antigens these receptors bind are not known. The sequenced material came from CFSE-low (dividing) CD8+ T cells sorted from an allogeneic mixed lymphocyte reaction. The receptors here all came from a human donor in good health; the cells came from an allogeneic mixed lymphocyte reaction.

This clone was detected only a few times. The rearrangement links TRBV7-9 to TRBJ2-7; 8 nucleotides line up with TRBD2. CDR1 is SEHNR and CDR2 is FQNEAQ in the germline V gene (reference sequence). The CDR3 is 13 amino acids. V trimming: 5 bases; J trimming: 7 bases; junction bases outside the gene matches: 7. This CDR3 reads CASSGAGAEEQYF. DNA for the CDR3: TGTGCCAGCAGCGGAGCGGGGGCGGAAGAGCAGTACTTC.

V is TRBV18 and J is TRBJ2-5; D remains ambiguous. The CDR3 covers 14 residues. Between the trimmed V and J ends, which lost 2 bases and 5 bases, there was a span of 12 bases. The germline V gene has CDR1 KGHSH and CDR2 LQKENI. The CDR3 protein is CASSPTVGLETQYF. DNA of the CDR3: TGTGCCAGCTCACCAACGGTAGGGTTGGAGACCCAGTACTTC.